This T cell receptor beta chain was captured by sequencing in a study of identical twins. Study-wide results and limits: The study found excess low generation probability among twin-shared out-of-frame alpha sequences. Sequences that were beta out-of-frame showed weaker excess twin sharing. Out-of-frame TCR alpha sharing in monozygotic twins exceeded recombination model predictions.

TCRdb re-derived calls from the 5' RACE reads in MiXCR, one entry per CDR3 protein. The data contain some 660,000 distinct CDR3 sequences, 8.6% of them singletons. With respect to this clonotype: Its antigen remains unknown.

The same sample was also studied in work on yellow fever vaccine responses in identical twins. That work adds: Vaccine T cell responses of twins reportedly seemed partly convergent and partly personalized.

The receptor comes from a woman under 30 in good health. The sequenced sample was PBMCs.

This CDR3 is CASSPLGGGYMTGELFF. The CDR3 DNA follows: TGTGCCAGCAGTCCTCTTGGGGGGGGGTATATGACCGGGGAGCTGTTTTTT. The J gene is TRBJ2-2, the V gene TRBV27, with 7 bases matching TRBD2. CDR3 length: 17 residues. Germline V gives CDR1 MNHEY, CDR2 SMNVEV (reference sequence). The V gene end was trimmed by 5 bases and the J gene end by 5 bases; junction bases not matched to a gene: 14.